One sample yielded the 14 T cell receptor beta chains listed below, sequenced in a study of CD8 T cells in ankylosing spondylitis. TCRdb itself ran the 5' RACE reads through MiXCR, one entry per CDR3 protein. The sample includes about 240,000 distinct CDR3 sequences, roughly 10% of them seen just once. The specimen was blood, either unsorted or a sorted T cell fraction (not recorded which). All receptors come from a male donor with ankylosing spondylitis or in good health (not recorded which).

This clonotype was detected many times. The chain has TRBV7-8 and TRBJ2-5; maybe TRBD2 (5 bases). This CDR3 is built from 16 residues. V dropped 5 bases and J dropped 1 base, with 17 bases sitting between them. The germline V gene has CDR1 SGHVS and CDR2 FQNEAQ. The CDR3 DNA is TGTGCCAGCAGCCCGCTTGGGGAGCTAATCCAAGAGACCCAGTACTTC. It yields the protein CASSPLGELIQETQYF.

This clonotype was seen ten or more times. This sequence joins TRBV7-6 and TRBJ2-5, with 8 positions matching TRBD1. This CDR3 spans 16 amino acids. From germline, CDR1 is SGHVS and CDR2 FNYEAQ. With 7 bases clipped from V and 2 bases from J, the junction kept 12 bases outside the gene matches. CDR3 coding DNA: TGTGCCAGCACCCCAGGGGGCAGGGGACAGCAAGAGACCCAGTACTTC. Protein: CASTPGGRGQQETQYF.

This clonotype showed up many times. V is TRBV10-3 and J is TRBJ2-1; TRBD1 agrees at 7 bases. J lost 6 bases, V lost 3 bases, and 8 bases had no gene match. Germline CDR1 reads ENHRY; CDR2 reads SYGVKD. The CDR3 sequence is 15 residues long. CDR3 sequence reads: CAISDTQGPGNEQFF. CDR3 sequence (DNA): TGTGCCATCAGTGACACACAGGGGCCTGGCAATGAGCAGTTCTTC.

The chain combines TRBV27 with TRBJ2-2, with D possibly being TRBD1 (5 bases). Trimming took 5 bases from V and 2 from J, leaving 18 bases between them. Germline V gene lookup returns CDR1 MNHEY and CDR2 SMNVEV (reference sequence). The CDR3 consists of 17 residues. CDR3 amino acids: CASSPIIARVNTGELFF. CDR3 nucleotides: TGTGCCAGCAGTCCTATCATAGCCAGGGTAAACACCGGGGAGCTGTTTTTT.

The chain has TRBV12-3 or TRBV12-4 and TRBJ2-2; D gene ambiguous. The CDR3 is made up of 11 amino acids. The V and J ends lost 7 bases and 7 bases respectively, with 7 bases between them. CDR3 amino acids: CASMVGGELFF. CDR3 sequence (DNA): TGTGCCAGCATGGTGGGCGGGGAGCTGTTTTTT.

This clonotype showed up just a few times. The chain is built from TRBV7-2 and TRBJ2-2; D could derive from TRBD1 or TRBD2 (5 bases each). The V and J ends lost 0 bases and 6 bases respectively, with 8 bases between them. The CDR3 contains 14 residues. Germline V lookup: CDR1 SGHTA, CDR2 FQGNSA. The CDR3: CASSLAMGAGELFF. The CDR3 DNA sequence: TGTGCCAGCAGCTTAGCGATGGGGGCCGGGGAGCTGTTTTTT.

This clonotype was seen many times. J is TRBJ2-7 and V is TRBV5-1; TRBD1 might be the D (6 bases). V was trimmed by 0 bases and J by 4 bases, leaving 8 bases between them. This CDR3 spans 13 amino acids. Germline CDR1 reads SGHRS; CDR2 reads YFSETQ. CDR3 in DNA: TGCGCCAGCAGCTTGGGAGACAGGTACGAGCAGTACTTC. It codes for CASSLGDRYEQYF.

A few counts support this clonotype. This chain links TRBV12-3 or TRBV12-4 with TRBJ2-5; unclear D gene. V gave up 7 bases and J gave up 7 bases, with 13 bases separating them. This CDR3 comprises 12 residues. CDR3 in amino acids: CASTLGPGTQYF. The CDR3 DNA sequence: TGTGCCAGCACCTTGGGTCCGGGGACCCAGTACTTC.

This clonotype has at least ten counts. The chain joins TRBV6-5 to TRBJ2-1, with 8 bases lining up with TRBD2. The CDR3 is made up of 14 amino acids. Germline values: CDR1 MNHEY, CDR2 SVGAGI. The J segment lost 11 bases and the V segment lost 2 bases, leaving 8 bases of the junction unmatched. CDR3 sequence (DNA): TGTGCCAGCAGTTACCTTAGCGGGACTTGGAAGCAGTTCTTC. Translation: CASSYLSGTWKQFF.

This clonotype was observed at least ten times. The rearrangement uses TRBV10-3 and TRBJ2-2, with 9 bases fitting TRBD1. The germline V gene encodes CDR1 ENHRY and CDR2 SYGVKD. With 6 bases clipped from V and 10 bases from J, the junction kept 3 bases outside the gene matches. CDR3 length: 12 residues. The CDR3 DNA is TGTGCCATCAGAGGACAGGGGCAGGAGCTGTTTTTT. Its protein is CAIRGQGQELFF.

This clonotype was detected ten times or more. This sequence joins TRBV5-1 and TRBJ2-2; no clear D. V lost 0 bases to trimming and J lost 7 bases, with 4 bases between them. CDR3 length: 12 amino acids. From germline, CDR1 is SGHRS and CDR2 YFSETQ. Written as DNA, the CDR3 is TGCGCCAGCAGCTTGGATGTCGGGGAGCTGTTTTTT. This gives the protein CASSLDVGELFF.

This clonotype was counted many times. This chain links TRBV20-1 with TRBJ2-7; 9 positions agree with TRBD2. CDR3 length: 15 residues. V gave up 0 bases and J gave up 3 bases; unmatched junction bases: 6. CDR1 and CDR2 from the germline V gene are DFQATT and SNEGSKA (reference sequence). CDR3 residues: CSARDHGTSSYEQYF. CDR3 sequence (DNA): TGCAGTGCTAGAGATCATGGGACTAGCAGCTACGAGCAGTACTTC.

This clonotype was counted at least ten times. The chain links TRBV20-1 to TRBJ2-3, with TRBD2 identical over 14 bases. The junction had 3 bases not matched to a gene; V was cut back by 6 bases and J by 1 base. Germline loops: CDR1 DFQATT, CDR2 SNEGSKA (reference sequence). The CDR3 has 15 amino acids. The CDR3, as DNA: TGCAGTGCCCCGGGACTAGCGGGGGGCACAGATACGCAGTATTTT. It yields the protein CSAPGLAGGTDTQYF.

There are many counts of this clonotype. The gene calls are TRBV20-1 and TRBJ2-3; D gene uncertain. The CDR3 has 11 residues. The germline CDR1 and CDR2 sequences are DFQATT and SNEGSKA (reference sequence). The chain's CDR3 is CSTRAPDTQYF. In DNA, the CDR3 is TGCAGCACACGGGCCCCAGATACGCAGTATTTT.